Listed here is a single TCR beta chain. Its antigen is not identified. The record originates from a study of cytomegalovirus exposure and HLA in healthy donors. Whole-study results and caveats: The HLA-A and HLA-B alleles of most subjects were reportedly predicted accurately from TCR beta sequences. When the data were analyzed later, several of the most significant clusters appeared to be linked to common viral pathogens.

PCR primers comprised 60 Vbeta and 13 Jbeta primers. Original methodology: In a later analysis, some 10 million of some 80 million unique beta chains occurred in at least two donors. Using immunoSEQ multiplex PCR, the repertoire was profiled, and TCRdb retains in-frame clones only, with some absent. The D gene and trimming were derived from the DNA, and the V and J assignments and clone size from that table. The sample has under 120,000 clones, 74% seen once. The J segment lost 1 base and the V segment lost 6 bases, leaving 7 bases of the junction unmatched. The germline CDR1 and CDR2 sequences are MNHEY and SMNVEV (reference sequence). The CDR3 sequence is 16 residues long.

The chain has TRBV27 and TRBJ1-1; the match to TRBD1 covers 11 bases. Sequencing was performed on PBMCs. The TCR sequence derives from a man aged 45 to 65 in good health and CMV-seropositive. The chain's CDR3 is CASRRDRGRWNTEAFF. The CDR3 DNA reads TGTGCCAGCAGACGGGACAGGGGGAGGTGGAACACTGAAGCTTTCTTT.